Listed below are T cell receptor beta chains from one sample, sequenced in a study of T cells after yellow fever vaccination. MiXCR was run by TCRdb on the 5' RACE reads, yielding one entry per CDR3 protein. The repertoire includes 200,000 to 300,000 distinct CDR3 sequences, about 3.5% of them detected once, and under 20% sits in the top ten. This material consisted of PBMCs, taken 15 days after the yellow fever booster vaccination. These receptors were obtained from a man younger than 35 who received the YFV17D yellow fever vaccine. Each CDR3 is given with its conserved first and last residue. D genes are given only for firm matches. Only part of the rows carry a size: once, few, many, or a class if the clone is expanded.

CASSPRSPGEQFF,TGTGCCAGCTCACCTCGATCCCCGGGGGAGCAGTTCTTC,TRBJ2-1,TRBV18,NA,many
CASSLGEGGIGELFF,TGTGCCAGCAGCTTGGGAGAGGGAGGCATCGGGGAGCTGTTTTTT,TRBJ2-2,TRBV5-5,NA,many
CASSYGTPNYGYTF,TGTGCCAGCAGTTACGGGACGCCTAACTATGGCTACACCTTC,TRBJ1-2,TRBV6-5,NA,many
CATSSETRFYEQYF,TGTGCCACCAGCAGCGAGACAAGATTCTACGAGCAGTACTTC,TRBJ2-7,TRBV15,NA,few
CASARPGQGPNEQFF,TGTGCCAGCGCCCGCCCCGGACAGGGACCCAATGAGCAGTTCTTC,TRBJ2-1,TRBV21-1,NA,many
CASRGDTGELFF,TGTGCCAGCAGGGGGGACACCGGGGAGCTGTTTTTT,TRBJ2-2,TRBV25-1,NA,many
CASSLVSRGADNEQFF,TGTGCCAGCAGTTTAGTGTCACGGGGGGCGGACAATGAGCAGTTCTTC,TRBJ2-1,TRBV6-5,NA,many
CASSLQTAGNTIYF,TGTGCCAGCAGTTTGCAGACGGCGGGAAACACCATATATTTT,TRBJ1-3,TRBV12-3/TRBV12-4,NA,many
CASSLRKNSPLHF,TGTGCCAGCAGCTTACGCAAAAATTCACCCCTCCACTTT,TRBJ1-6,TRBV7-2,NA,many
CASSPPVLPDSQETQYF,TGTGCCAGCAGCCCCCCAGTCCTACCGGACAGCCAAGAGACCCAGTACTTC,TRBJ2-5,TRBV7-9,NA,many
CSARDFGRYTDTQYF,TGCAGTGCTAGAGATTTTGGGAGATACACAGATACGCAGTATTTT,TRBJ2-3,TRBV20-1,NA,many
CAWGTGSSHEQYF,TGTGCCTGGGGGACAGGGTCTTCCCACGAGCAGTACTTC,TRBJ2-7,TRBV30,TRBD1,few
CASSEGDTRIYEQFF,TGTGCCAGCAGTGAAGGAGACACTAGAATCTATGAGCAGTTCTTC,TRBJ2-1,TRBV6-1,NA,many
CASSLEGFGNEQFF,TGCGCCAGCAGCCTCGAAGGGTTCGGCAATGAGCAGTTCTTC,TRBJ2-1,TRBV5-1,NA,many
CASTHPGSLNTEAFF,TGTGCCAGCACCCATCCGGGGAGTCTGAACACTGAAGCTTTCTTT,TRBJ1-1,TRBV4-2,NA,many
CASSSFQGAEAFF,TGCGCCAGCAGCTCCTTTCAGGGGGCTGAAGCTTTCTTT,TRBJ1-1,TRBV4-3,TRBD1,many
CASSHGVPYNEQFF,TGTGCCAGCAGCCACGGGGTCCCCTACAATGAGCAGTTCTTC,TRBJ2-1,TRBV11-2,NA,many
CASSSGRYIQYF,TGTGCCAGCAGTTCAGGGAGGTACATTCAGTACTTC,TRBJ2-4,TRBV12-3/TRBV12-4,NA,many
CASSLSSSGANVLTF,TGTGCCAGCAGCTTAAGTAGTTCGGGGGCCAACGTCCTGACTTTC,TRBJ2-6,TRBV7-3,NA,many
CASSDPKIGNSPLHF,TGCGCCAGCAGTGACCCGAAGATAGGGAATTCACCCCTCCACTTT,TRBJ1-6,TRBV10-2,NA,many
CASSWTGATGNTIYF,TGTGCCAGCAGCTGGACAGGGGCCACTGGAAACACCATATATTTT,TRBJ1-3,TRBV11-2,TRBD1,many
CATSARDRNYGYTF,TGTGCCACCAGTGCTCGGGACCGAAACTATGGCTACACCTTC,TRBJ1-2,TRBV24-1,NA,few
CASSLGAGANVLTF,TGTGCCAGCAGCCTAGGTGCTGGGGCCAACGTCCTGACTTTC,TRBJ2-6,TRBV5-1,NA,many
CSARDLTGGGYEQYF,TGCAGTGCTAGAGACCTGACAGGGGGCGGCTACGAGCAGTACTTC,TRBJ2-7,TRBV20-1,TRBD1,many
CASSPRGQGYNSPLHF,TGCGCCAGCAGCCCCAGGGGACAGGGTTATAATTCACCCCTCCACTTT,TRBJ1-6,TRBV4-3,TRBD1,many
CASSWGDQPQHF,TGTGCCAGCAGCTGGGGAGATCAGCCCCAGCATTTT,TRBJ1-5,TRBV7-2,NA,many
CASRTGVRPQHF,TGTGCCAGCAGAACCGGGGTTCGGCCCCAGCATTTT,TRBJ1-5,TRBV12-3/TRBV12-4,NA,NA
CASSLTPASYEQYF,TGTGCCAGCAGCTTAACTCCGGCCTCCTACGAGCAGTACTTC,TRBJ2-7,TRBV7-3,NA,many
CASSFYRSSSHNEQFF,TGTGCCAGCAGCTTCTACCGGAGTAGTTCCCACAATGAGCAGTTCTTC,TRBJ2-1,TRBV7-9,NA,many
CASSLALSNEQFF,TGTGCCAGCAGCTTAGCGCTAAGTAATGAGCAGTTCTTC,TRBJ2-1,TRBV7-9,NA,many
CASSSYGTQYF,TGTGCCAGCAGCTCTTACGGGACCCAGTACTTC,TRBJ2-5,TRBV12-3/TRBV12-4,NA,many
CASSQGVGGPYEQYF,TGCGCCAGCAGCCAAGGAGTCGGGGGCCCATACGAGCAGTACTTC,TRBJ2-7,TRBV4-3,NA,many
CASSAYRGGEKLFF,TGTGCCAGCAGCGCATACAGGGGAGGTGAAAAACTGTTTTTT,TRBJ1-4,TRBV9,TRBD1,NA
CSARGGDEQFF,TGCAGTGCTAGAGGGGGAGATGAGCAGTTCTTC,TRBJ2-1,TRBV20-1,NA,many
CASSPSRYNEQFF,TGTGCCAGCAGTCCTAGCAGATACAATGAGCAGTTCTTC,TRBJ2-1,TRBV12-3/TRBV12-4,NA,many
CASSTRRTAGLPPLHF,TGTGCCAGCAGCACCAGACGGACAGCAGGCTTGCCACCCCTCCACTTT,TRBJ1-6,TRBV7-2,NA,NA
CASSILGHGTEAFF,TGTGCCAGTAGTATTTTAGGTCACGGCACTGAAGCTTTCTTT,TRBJ1-1,TRBV19,NA,NA
CATDRGNEQFF,TGTGCCACGGACAGGGGCAATGAGCAGTTCTTC,TRBJ2-1,TRBV6-5,TRBD1,NA
CAWQGPSNQPQHF,TGTGCCTGGCAGGGACCGAGCAATCAGCCCCAGCATTTT,TRBJ1-5,TRBV30,NA,few
CASSLAGVQYF,TGTGCCAGCAGCTTAGCGGGGGTTCAGTATTTT,TRBJ2-3,TRBV11-2,NA,many
CASSLAGIQETQYF,TGTGCCAGCAGCCTAGCCGGGATTCAAGAGACCCAGTACTTC,TRBJ2-5,TRBV7-9,NA,many
CASGLGQNYGYTF,TGTGCCAGCGGTTTGGGACAAAACTATGGCTACACCTTC,TRBJ1-2,TRBV12-3/TRBV12-4,NA,NA
CASSLGQGGEQFF,TGTGCCAGCAGTTTAGGGCAGGGAGGTGAGCAGTTCTTC,TRBJ2-1,TRBV28,NA,many
CASSVAGQPAVQPQHF,TGTGCCAGCAGCGTGGCGGGACAGCCAGCAGTTCAGCCCCAGCATTTT,TRBJ1-5,TRBV5-6,TRBD1,many
CATAWDRATDTQYF,TGTGCCACCGCATGGGACAGGGCTACAGATACGCAGTATTTT,TRBJ2-3,TRBV10-3,TRBD1,many
CASSYSRGGSGGLYEQYF,TGTGCCAGCAGTTACTCCCGCGGGGGTAGCGGGGGGTTGTACGAGCAGTACTTC,TRBJ2-7,TRBV6-5,TRBD2,many
CASSPRENGNTIYF,TGTGCCAGCTCACCCCGGGAGAATGGAAACACCATATATTTT,TRBJ1-3,TRBV18,NA,many
CASSYRMANIQYF,TGTGCCAGCAGTTACCGGATGGCGAACATTCAGTACTTC,TRBJ2-4,TRBV6-2/TRBV6-3,NA,many
CASSGGLAGSDTQYF,TGCGCCAGCAGCGGGGGACTAGCGGGATCAGATACGCAGTATTTT,TRBJ2-3,TRBV5-1,TRBD2,many
CASSLGTNQPQHF,TGCGCCAGCAGCTTGGGGACAAACCAGCCCCAGCATTTT,TRBJ1-5,TRBV5-1,NA,many
CSVRRPGEGDTNGYTF,TGCAGCGTCCGCCGGCCAGGGGAAGGAGACACCAATGGCTACACCTTC,TRBJ1-2,TRBV29-1,NA,few